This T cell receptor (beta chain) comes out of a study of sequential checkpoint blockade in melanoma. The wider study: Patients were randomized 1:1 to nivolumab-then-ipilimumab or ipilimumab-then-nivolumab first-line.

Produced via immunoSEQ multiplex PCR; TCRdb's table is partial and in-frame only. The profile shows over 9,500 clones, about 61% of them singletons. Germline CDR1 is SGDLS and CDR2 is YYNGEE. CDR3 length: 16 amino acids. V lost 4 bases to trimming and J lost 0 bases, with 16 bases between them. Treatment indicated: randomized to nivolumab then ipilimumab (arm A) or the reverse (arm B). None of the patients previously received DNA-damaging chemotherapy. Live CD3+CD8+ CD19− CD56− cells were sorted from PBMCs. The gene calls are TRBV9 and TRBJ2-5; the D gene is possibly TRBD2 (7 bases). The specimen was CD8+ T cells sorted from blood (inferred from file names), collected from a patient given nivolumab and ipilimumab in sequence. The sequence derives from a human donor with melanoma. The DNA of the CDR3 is TGTGCCAGCAGCCCAGAGGGGGGGGAGTACCAAGAGACCCAGTACTTC. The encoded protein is CASSPEGGEYQETQYF. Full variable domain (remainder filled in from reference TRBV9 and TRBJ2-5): DSGVTQTPKHLITATGQRVTLRCSPRSGDLSVYWYQQSLDQGLQFLIQYYNGEERAKGNILERFSAQQFPDLHSELNLSSLELGDSALYFCASSPEGGEYQETQYFGPGTRLLVL.